The entry below gives a single T cell receptor (beta chain) sequence along with its context. The data are from a study of blood T cell repertoires in COVID-19. Whole-study context: The samples span acute and convalescent COVID-19 from the United States, Italy and Spain. In each case, the material was cDNA or gDNA derived from T cells, B-cell-depleted T cells, or PBMCs.

In the original workflow: Reference gene primer amplification yielded estimated nucleated cell counts. Repertoires were generated with immunoSEQ multiplex PCR, while TCRdb's copy carries only in-frame clones and drops some. From that table come the V and J calls and clone size; the DNA was used to work out D and trimming. The sample consists of 65,000 to 75,000 clones, about 81% of them appearing once. Germline values: CDR1 LNHDA, CDR2 SQIVND (reference sequence). V lost 8 bases to trimming and J lost 4 bases; unmatched junction nucleotides: 11. The CDR3 has 16 amino acids. Sequencing was performed on peripheral blood. V usage is TRBV19 and J usage is TRBJ1-2; 12 bases line up with TRBD1. The clonotype was recovered from an elderly man with acute or convalescent COVID-19. CDR3 nucleotide sequence: TGTGCCAGTGAGATTACCGGGACAGGGGGCGCCTATGGCTACACCTTC. Protein sequence: CASEITGTGGAYGYTF. The complete variable domain, with remaining parts taken from reference TRBV19 and TRBJ1-2, reads DGGITQSPKYLFRKEGQNVTLSCEQNLNHDAMYWYRQDPGQGLRLIYYSQIVNDFQKGDIAEGYSVSREKKESFPLTVTSAQKNPTAFYLCASEITGTGGAYGYTFGSGTRLTVV.